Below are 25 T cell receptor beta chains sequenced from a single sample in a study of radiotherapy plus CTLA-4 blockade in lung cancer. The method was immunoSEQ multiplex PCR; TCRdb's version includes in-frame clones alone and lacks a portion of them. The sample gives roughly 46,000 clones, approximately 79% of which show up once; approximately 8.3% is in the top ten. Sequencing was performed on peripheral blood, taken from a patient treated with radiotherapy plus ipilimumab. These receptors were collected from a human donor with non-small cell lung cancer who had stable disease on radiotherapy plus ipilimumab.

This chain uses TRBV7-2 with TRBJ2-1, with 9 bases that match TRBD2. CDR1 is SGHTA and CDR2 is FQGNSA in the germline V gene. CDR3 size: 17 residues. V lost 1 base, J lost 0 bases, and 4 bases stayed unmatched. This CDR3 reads CASSLGAGGPSYNEQFF. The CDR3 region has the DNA TGTGCCAGCAGCTTAGGGGCGGGAGGGCCCTCCTACAATGAGCAGTTCTTC.

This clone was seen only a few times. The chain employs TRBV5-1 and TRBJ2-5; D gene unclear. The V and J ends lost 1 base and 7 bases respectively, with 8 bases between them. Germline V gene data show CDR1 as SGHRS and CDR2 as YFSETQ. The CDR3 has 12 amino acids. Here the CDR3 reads CASSLTPWTQYF. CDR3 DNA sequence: TGCGCCAGCAGCTTGACCCCATGGACCCAGTACTTC. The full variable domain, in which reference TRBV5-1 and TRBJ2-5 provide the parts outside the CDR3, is KAGVTQTPRYLIKTRGQQVTLSCSPISGHRSVSWYQQTPGQGLQFLFEYFSETQRNKGNFPGRFSGRQFSNSRSEMNVSTLELGDSALYLCASSLTPWTQYFGPGTRLLVL.

DNA for the CDR3: TGTGCCATCAGTGAATCAGGGAGGGGTGGCTACACCTTC. Translated: CAISESGRGGYTF. The chain recombines TRBV10-3 with TRBJ1-2, with TRBD1 as a possible D gene (5 bases). Germline assignment: CDR1 ENHRY and CDR2 SYGVKD. The length of the CDR3 is 13 residues. V lost 3 bases and J 7 bases, leaving 12 bases between the germline ends.

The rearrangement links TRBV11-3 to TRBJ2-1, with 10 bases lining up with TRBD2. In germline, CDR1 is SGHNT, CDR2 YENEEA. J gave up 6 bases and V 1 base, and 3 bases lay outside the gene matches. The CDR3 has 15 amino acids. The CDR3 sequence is CASSLGLAGFNEQFF. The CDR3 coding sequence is TGTGCCAGCAGCTTAGGACTAGCGGGTTTCAATGAGCAGTTCTTC.

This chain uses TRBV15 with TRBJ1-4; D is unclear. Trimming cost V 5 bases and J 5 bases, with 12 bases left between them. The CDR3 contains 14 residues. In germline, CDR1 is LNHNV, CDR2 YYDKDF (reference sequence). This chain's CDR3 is CATSEPGENEKLFF. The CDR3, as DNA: TGTGCCACCAGCGAACCTGGGGAAAATGAAAAACTGTTTTTT.

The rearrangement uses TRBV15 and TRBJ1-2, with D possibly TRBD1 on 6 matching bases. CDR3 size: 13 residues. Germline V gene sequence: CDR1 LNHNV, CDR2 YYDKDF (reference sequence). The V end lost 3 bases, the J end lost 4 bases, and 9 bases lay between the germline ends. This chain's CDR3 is CATSSGQRYGYTF. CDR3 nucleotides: TGTGCCACCAGCAGCGGACAGCGCTATGGCTACACCTTC.

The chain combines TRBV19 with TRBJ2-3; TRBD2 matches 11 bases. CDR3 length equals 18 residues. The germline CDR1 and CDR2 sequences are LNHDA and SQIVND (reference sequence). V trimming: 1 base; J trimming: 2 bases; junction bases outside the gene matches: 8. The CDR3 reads CASSIVGGTSGPTDTQYF. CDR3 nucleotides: TGTGCCAGTAGTATAGTTGGGGGGACTAGCGGCCCCACAGATACGCAGTATTTT. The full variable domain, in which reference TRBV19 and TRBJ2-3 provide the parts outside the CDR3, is DGGITQSPKYLFRKEGQNVTLSCEQNLNHDAMYWYRQDPGQGLRLIYYSQIVNDFQKGDIAEGYSVSREKKESFPLTVTSAQKNPTAFYLCASSIVGGTSGPTDTQYFGPGTRLTVL.

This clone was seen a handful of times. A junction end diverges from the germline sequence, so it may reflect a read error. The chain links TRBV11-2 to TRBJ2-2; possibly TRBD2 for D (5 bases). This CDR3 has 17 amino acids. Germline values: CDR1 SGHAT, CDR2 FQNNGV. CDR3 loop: CASSLEVTGLHTGELFF. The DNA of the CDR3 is TGTGCCAGCAGCCTAGAGGTCACGGGGTTGCACACCGGGGAGCTGTTTTTT.

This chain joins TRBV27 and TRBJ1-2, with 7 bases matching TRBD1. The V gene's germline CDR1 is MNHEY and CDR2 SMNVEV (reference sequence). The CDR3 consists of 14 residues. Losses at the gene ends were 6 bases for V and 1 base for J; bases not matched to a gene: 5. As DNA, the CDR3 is TGTGCCAGCAGGCGGGACAGCGATAACTATGGCTACACCTTC. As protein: CASRRDSDNYGYTF.

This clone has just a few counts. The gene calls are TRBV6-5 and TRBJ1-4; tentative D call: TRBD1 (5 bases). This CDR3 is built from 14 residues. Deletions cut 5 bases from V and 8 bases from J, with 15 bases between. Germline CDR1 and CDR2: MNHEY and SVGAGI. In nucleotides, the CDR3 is TGTGCCAGCAGTCTTCTCCAGGGAGTAGAAAAACTGTTTTTT. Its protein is CASSLLQGVEKLFF.

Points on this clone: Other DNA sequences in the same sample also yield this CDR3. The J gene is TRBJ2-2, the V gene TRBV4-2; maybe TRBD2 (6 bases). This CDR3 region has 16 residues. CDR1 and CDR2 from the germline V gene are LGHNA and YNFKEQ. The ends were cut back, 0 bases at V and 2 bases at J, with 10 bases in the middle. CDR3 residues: CASSQEEGLNTGELFF. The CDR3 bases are TGTGCCAGCAGCCAAGAGGAGGGGCTAAACACCGGGGAGCTGTTTTTT.

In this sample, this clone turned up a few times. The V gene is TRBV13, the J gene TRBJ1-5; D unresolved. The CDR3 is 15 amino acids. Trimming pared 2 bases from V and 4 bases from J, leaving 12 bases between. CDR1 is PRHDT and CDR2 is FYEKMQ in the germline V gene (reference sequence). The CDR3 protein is CASSLSRARNQPQHF. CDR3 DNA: TGTGCCAGCAGCTTATCCAGAGCTAGAAATCAGCCCCAGCATTTT. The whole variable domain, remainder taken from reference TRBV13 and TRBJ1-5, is AAGVIQSPRHLIKEKRETATLKCYPIPRHDTVYWYQQGPGQDPQFLISFYEKMQSDKGSIPDRFSAQQFSDYHSELNMSSLELGDSALYFCASSLSRARNQPQHFGDGTRLSIL.

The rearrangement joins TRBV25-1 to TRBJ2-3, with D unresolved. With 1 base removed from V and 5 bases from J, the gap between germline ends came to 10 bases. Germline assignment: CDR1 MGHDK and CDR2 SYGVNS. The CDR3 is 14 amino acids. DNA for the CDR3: TGTGCCAGCAGTGAATTAGCTAGTGGAGATACGCAGTATTTT. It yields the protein CASSELASGDTQYF.

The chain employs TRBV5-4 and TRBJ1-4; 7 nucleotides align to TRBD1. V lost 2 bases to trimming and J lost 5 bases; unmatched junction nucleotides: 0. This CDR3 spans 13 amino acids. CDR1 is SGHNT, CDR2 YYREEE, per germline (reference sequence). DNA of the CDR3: TGTGCCAGCAGCTTACAGGGGAATGAAAAACTGTTTTTT. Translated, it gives CASSLQGNEKLFF.

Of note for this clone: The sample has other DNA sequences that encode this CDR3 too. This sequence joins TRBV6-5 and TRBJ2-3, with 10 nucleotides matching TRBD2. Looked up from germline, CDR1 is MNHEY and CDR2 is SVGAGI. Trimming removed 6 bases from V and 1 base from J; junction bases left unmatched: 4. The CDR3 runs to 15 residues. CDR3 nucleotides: TGTGCCAGCAGGCCCCTAGCGGGGGGCACAGATACGCAGTATTTT. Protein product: CASRPLAGGTDTQYF.

The CDR3 DNA follows: TGCGCCAGCAGTGAGTCTACCCTGGACAGAATGGTTTCACCCCTCCACTTT. This encodes CASSESTLDRMVSPLHF. V usage is TRBV10-1 and J usage is TRBJ1-6; the D gene is possibly TRBD1 (6 bases). The length of the CDR3 is 17 residues. V was cut by 0 bases and J by 9 bases, with 18 bases left in between. The V gene's germline CDR1 is WNHNN and CDR2 SYGVQD (reference sequence).

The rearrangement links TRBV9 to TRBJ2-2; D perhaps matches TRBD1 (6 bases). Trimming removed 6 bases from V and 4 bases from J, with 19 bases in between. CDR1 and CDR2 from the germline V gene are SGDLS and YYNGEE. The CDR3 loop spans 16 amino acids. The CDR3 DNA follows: TGTGCCAGCACCAAGATTGGGGGCCACTCCACCGGGGAGCTGTTTTTT. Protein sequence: CASTKIGGHSTGELFF.

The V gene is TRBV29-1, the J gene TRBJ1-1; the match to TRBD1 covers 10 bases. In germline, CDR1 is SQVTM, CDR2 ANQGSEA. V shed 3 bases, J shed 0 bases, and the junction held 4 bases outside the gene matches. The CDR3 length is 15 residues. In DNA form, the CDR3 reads TGCAGCGTTGACTCGGGACAGGGGATGAACACTGAAGCTTTCTTT. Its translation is CSVDSGQGMNTEAFF.

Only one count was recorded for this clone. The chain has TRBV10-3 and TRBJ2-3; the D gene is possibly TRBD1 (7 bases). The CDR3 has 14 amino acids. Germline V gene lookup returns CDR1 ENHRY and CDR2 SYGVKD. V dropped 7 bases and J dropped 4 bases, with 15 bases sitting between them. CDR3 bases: TGTGCCATCACGCCAGGGGGGCCCTCAGATACGCAGTATTTT. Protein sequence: CAITPGGPSDTQYF.

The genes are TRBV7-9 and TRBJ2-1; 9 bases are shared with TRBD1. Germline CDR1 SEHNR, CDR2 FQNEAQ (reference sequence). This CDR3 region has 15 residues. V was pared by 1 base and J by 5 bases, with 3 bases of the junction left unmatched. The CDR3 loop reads CASSLEGTGHNEQFF. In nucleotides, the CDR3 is TGTGCCAGCAGCTTAGAGGGGACAGGGCACAATGAGCAGTTCTTC.

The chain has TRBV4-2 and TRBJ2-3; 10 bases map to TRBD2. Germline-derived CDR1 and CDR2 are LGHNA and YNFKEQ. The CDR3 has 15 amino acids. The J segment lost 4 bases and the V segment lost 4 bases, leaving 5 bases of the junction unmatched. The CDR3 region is CASSRSGGGSDTQYF. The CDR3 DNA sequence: TGTGCCAGCAGCCGAAGCGGGGGGGGTTCAGATACGCAGTATTTT.

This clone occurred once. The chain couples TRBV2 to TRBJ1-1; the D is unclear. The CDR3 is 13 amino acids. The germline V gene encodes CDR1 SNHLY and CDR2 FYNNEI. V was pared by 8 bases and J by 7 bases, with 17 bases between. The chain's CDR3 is CASSGSLTIEAFF. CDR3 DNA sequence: TGTGCCAGCTCGGGGAGCCTGACTATTGAAGCTTTCTTT.

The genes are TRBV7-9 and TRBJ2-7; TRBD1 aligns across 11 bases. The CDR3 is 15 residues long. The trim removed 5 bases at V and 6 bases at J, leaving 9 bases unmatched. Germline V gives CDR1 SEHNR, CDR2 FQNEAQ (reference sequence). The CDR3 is CASSDTGTGGFEQYF. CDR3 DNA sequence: TGTGCCAGCAGCGACACCGGGACAGGGGGATTCGAGCAGTACTTC.

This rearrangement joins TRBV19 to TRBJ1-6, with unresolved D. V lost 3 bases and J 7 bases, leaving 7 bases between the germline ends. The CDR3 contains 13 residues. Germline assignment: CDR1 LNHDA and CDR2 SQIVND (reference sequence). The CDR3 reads CASSMRQNSPLHF. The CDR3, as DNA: TGTGCCAGTAGTATGCGGCAAAATTCACCCCTCCACTTT.

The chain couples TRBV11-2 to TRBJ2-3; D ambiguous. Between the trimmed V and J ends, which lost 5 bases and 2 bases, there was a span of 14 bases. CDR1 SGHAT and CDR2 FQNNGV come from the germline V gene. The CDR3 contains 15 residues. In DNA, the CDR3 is TGTGCCAGCAGCCCCTGGGCTCCTAACACAGATACGCAGTATTTT. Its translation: CASSPWAPNTDTQYF.